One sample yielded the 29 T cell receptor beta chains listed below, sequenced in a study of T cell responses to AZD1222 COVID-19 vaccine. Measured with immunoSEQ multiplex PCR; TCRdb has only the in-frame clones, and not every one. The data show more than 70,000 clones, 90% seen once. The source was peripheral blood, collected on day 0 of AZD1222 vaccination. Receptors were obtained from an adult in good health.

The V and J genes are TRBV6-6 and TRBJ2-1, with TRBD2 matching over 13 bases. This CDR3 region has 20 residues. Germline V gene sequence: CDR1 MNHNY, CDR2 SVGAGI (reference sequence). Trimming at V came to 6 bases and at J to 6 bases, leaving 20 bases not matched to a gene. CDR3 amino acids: CASSFRTLAGGHPRLNEQFF. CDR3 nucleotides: TGTGCCAGCAGCTTCCGTACACTAGCGGGGGGGCATCCTCGTCTCAATGAGCAGTTCTTC.

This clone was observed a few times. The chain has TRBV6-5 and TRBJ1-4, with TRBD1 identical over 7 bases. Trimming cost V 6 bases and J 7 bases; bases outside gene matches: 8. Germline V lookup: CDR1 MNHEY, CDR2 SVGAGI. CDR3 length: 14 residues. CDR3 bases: TGTGCCAGCAGGACCCGACAGGGAACTGAAAAACTGTTTTTT. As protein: CASRTRQGTEKLFF.

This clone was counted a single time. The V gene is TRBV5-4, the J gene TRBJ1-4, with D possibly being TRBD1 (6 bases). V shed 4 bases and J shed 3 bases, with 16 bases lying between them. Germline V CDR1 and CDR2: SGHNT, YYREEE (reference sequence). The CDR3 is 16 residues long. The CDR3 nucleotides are TGTGCCAGCAGCCCTAGGGGGGGCTCGTCTAATGAAAAACTGTTTTTT. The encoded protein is CASSPRGGSSNEKLFF.

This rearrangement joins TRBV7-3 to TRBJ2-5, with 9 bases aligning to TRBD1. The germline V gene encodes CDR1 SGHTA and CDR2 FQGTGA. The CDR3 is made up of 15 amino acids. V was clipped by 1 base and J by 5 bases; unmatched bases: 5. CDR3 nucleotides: TGTGCCAGCAGCTTAATGGGACAGGGTATGGAGACCCAGTACTTC. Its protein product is CASSLMGQGMETQYF. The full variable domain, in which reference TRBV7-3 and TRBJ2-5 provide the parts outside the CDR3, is GAGVSQTPSNKVTEKGKYVELRCDPISGHTALYWYRQSLGQGPEFLIYFQGTGAADDSGLPNDRFFAVRPEGSVSTLKIQRTERGDSAVYLCASSLMGQGMETQYFGPGTRLLVL.

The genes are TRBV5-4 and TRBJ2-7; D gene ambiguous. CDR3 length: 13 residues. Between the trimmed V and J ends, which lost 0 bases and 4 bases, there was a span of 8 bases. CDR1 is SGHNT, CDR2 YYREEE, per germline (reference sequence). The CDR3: CASSLGLDYEQYF. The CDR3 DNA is TGTGCCAGCAGCTTGGGGCTAGATTACGAGCAGTACTTC.

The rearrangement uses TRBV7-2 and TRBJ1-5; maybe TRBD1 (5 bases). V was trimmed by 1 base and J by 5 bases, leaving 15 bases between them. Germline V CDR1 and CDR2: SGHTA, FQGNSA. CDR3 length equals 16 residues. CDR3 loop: CASSLESRAMDQPQHF. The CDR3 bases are TGTGCCAGCAGCTTAGAGAGCAGGGCAATGGATCAGCCCCAGCATTTT.

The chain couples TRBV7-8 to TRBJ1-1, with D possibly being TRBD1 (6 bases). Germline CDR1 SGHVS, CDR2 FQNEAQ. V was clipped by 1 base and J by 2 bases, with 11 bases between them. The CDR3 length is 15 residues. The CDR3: CASSLGQAINTEAFF. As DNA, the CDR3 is TGTGCCAGCAGCTTAGGACAGGCGATAAACACTGAAGCTTTCTTT.

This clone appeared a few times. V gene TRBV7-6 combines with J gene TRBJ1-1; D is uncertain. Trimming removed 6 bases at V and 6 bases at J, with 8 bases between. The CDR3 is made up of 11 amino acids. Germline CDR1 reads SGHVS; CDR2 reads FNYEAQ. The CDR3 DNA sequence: TGTGCCAGCAGAGGTCATGCTGAAGCTTTCTTT. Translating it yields CASRGHAEAFF.

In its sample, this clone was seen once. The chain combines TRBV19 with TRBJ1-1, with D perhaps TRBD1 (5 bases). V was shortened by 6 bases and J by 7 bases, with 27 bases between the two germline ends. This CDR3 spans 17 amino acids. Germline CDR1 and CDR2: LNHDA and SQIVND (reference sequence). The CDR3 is CASSPFAGTLNPYEAFF. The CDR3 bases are TGTGCCAGTAGCCCCTTCGCGGGGACCCTAAACCCCTATGAAGCTTTCTTT. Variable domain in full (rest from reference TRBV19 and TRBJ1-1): DGGITQSPKYLFRKEGQNVTLSCEQNLNHDAMYWYRQDPGQGLRLIYYSQIVNDFQKGDIAEGYSVSREKKESFPLTVTSAQKNPTAFYLCASSPFAGTLNPYEAFFGQGTRLTVV.

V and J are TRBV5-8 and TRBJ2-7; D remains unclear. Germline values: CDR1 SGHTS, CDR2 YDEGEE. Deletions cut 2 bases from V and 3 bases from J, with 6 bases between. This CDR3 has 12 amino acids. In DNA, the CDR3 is TGTGCCAGCAGCTTCTACAGCTACGAGCAGTACTTC. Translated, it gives CASSFYSYEQYF. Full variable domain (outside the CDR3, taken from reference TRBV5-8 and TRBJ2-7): EAGVTQSPTHLIKTRGQQATLRCSPISGHTSVYWYQQALGLGLQFLLWYDEGEERNRGNFPPRFSGRQFPNYSSELNVNALELEDSALYLCASSFYSYEQYFGPGTRLTVT.

The CDR3 sequence: CASSRRGSPLHF. The CDR3 DNA reads as TGTGCCAGCAGCCGCAGGGGATCACCCCTCCACTTT. This chain joins TRBV7-3 and TRBJ1-6; tentative D call: TRBD1 (6 bases). With 5 bases removed from V and 10 bases from J, the gap between germline ends came to 9 bases. The CDR3 is 12 amino acids. Germline V gives CDR1 SGHTA, CDR2 FQGTGA.

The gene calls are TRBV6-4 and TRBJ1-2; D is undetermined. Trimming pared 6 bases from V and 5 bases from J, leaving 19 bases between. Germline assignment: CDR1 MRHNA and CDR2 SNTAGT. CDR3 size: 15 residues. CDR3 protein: CASRQSHGFFYGYTF. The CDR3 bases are TGTGCCAGCAGACAATCACACGGTTTCTTTTATGGCTACACCTTC.

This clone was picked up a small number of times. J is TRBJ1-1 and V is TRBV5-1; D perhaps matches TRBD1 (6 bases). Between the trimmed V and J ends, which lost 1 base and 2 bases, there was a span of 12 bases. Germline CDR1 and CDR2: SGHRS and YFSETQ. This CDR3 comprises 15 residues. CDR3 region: CASSLIRGSNTEAFF. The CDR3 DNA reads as TGCGCCAGCAGCTTGATCAGGGGCTCAAACACTGAAGCTTTCTTT.

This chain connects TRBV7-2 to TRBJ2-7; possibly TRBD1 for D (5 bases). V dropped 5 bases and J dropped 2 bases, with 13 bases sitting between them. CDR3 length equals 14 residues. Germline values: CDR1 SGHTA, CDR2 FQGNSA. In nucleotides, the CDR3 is TGTGCCAGCAGCCCCCGACAGACCGCCTACGAGCAGTACTTC. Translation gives CASSPRQTAYEQYF.

For the CDR3, the DNA is TGCGCCAGCAGCCAAGCAAGTGACAGGGGGCGAGGAGAGACCCAGTACTTC. Amino acids: CASSQASDRGRGETQYF. V gene TRBV4-1 combines with J gene TRBJ2-5, with TRBD1 matching over 10 bases. The CDR3 is 17 amino acids. Germline trimming cut 1 base from V and 4 bases from J; bases unmatched to any gene: 9. In germline, CDR1 is MGHRA, CDR2 YSYEKL.

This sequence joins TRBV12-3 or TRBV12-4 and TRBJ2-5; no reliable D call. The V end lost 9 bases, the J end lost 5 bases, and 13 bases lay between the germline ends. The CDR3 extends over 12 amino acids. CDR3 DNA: TGTGCCAGTGGCTCTCAGTTGGAGACCCAGTACTTC. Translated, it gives CASGSQLETQYF.

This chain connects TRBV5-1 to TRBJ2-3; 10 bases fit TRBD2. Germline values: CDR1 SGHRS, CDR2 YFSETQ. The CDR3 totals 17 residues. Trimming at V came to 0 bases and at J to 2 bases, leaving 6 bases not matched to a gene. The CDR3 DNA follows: TGCGCCAGCAGCTTGGTGCTAGCGGGGGTGGACACAGATACGCAGTATTTT. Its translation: CASSLVLAGVDTDTQYF.

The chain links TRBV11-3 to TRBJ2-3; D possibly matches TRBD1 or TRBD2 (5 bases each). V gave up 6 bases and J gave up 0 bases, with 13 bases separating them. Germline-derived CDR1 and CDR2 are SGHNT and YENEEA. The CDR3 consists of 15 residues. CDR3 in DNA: TGTGCCAGCAGAACTCGGGACGGCAGCACAGATACGCAGTATTTT. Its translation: CASRTRDGSTDTQYF.

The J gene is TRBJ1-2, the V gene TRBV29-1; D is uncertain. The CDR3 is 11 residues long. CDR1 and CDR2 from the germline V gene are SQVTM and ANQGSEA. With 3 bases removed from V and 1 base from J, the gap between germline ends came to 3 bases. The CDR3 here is CSVEGNYGYTF. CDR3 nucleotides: TGCAGCGTTGAGGGTAACTATGGCTACACCTTC.

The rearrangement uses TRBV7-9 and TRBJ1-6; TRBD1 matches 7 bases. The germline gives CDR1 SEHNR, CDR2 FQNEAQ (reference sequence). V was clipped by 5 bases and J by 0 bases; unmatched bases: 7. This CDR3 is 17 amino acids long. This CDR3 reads CASSLTGLSSYNSPLHF. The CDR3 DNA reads TGTGCCAGCAGCCTGACAGGGCTGAGCTCCTATAATTCACCCCTCCACTTT.

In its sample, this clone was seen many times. CDR3 loop: CASSIGPREAFF. The DNA of the CDR3 is TGTGCCAGTAGTATAGGTCCGCGTGAAGCTTTCTTT. The chain is built from TRBV19 and TRBJ1-1; D not certain. The CDR3 is made up of 12 amino acids. V lost 1 base, J lost 7 bases, and 7 bases lay in between. Per germline, CDR1 LNHDA and CDR2 SQIVND (reference sequence).

For the CDR3, the DNA is TGTGCCAGCAGCGACAGGGTGGGGACTGAAGCTTTCTTT. Amino acids: CASSDRVGTEAFF. The rearrangement joins TRBV9 to TRBJ1-1; possibly TRBD1 for D (6 bases). This CDR3 is built from 13 residues. V was shortened by 3 bases and J by 5 bases, with 11 bases between the two germline ends. Per germline, CDR1 SGDLS and CDR2 YYNGEE.

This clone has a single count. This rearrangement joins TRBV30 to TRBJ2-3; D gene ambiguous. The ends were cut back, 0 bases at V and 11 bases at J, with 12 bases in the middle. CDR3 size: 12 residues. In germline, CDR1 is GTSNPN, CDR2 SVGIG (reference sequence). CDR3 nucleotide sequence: TGTGCCTGGAGTGTGGGTTCGGCTATGCAGTATTTT. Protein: CAWSVGSAMQYF.

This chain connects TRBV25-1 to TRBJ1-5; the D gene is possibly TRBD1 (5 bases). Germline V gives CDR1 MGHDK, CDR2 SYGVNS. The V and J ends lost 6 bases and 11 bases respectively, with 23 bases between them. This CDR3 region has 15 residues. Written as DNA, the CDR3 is TGTGCCAGCAGCCCCCGGACCGCTCCCCGGGGGGCCCAGCATTTT. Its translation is CASSPRTAPRGAQHF.

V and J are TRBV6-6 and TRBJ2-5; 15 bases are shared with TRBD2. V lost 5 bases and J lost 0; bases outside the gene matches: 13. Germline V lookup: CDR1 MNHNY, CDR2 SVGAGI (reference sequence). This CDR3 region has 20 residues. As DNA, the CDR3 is TGTGCCAGCAGTCTCCATCAGGGACTAGCGGGAGGAAGGTACCAAGAGACCCAGTACTTC. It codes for CASSLHQGLAGGRYQETQYF.

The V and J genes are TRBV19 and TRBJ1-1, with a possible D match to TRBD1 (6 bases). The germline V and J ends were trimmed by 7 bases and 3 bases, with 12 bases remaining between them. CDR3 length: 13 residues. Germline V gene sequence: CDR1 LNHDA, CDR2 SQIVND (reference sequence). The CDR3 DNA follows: TGTGCCAGTACTAATGGGGGCCACACTGAAGCTTTCTTT. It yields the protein CASTNGGHTEAFF.

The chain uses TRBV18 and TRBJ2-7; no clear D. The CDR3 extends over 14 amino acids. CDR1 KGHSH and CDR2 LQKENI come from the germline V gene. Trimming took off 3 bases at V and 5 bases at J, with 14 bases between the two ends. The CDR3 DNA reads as TGTGCCAGCTCACCGGTCGGTCCCCGGGACGAGCAGTACTTC. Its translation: CASSPVGPRDEQYF.

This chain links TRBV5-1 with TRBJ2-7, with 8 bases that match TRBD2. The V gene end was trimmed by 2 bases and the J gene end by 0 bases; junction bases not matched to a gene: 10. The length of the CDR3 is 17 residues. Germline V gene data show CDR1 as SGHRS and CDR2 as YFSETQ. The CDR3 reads CASSFESGSFGSYEQYF. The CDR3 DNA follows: TGCGCCAGCAGCTTTGAAAGCGGGAGCTTCGGCTCCTACGAGCAGTACTTC.

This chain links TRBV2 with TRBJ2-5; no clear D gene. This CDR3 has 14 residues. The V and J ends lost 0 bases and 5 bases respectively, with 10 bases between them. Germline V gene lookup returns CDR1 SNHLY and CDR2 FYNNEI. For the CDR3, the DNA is TGTGCCAGCAGTGAAGCGTTCCTGGGGGAGACCCAGTACTTC. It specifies CASSEAFLGETQYF. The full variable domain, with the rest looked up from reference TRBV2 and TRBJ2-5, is EPEVTQTPSHQVTQMGQEVILRCVPISNHLYFYWYRQILGQKVEFLVSFYNNEISEKSEIFDDQFSVERPDGSNFTLKIRSTKLEDSAMYFCASSEAFLGETQYFGPGTRLLVL.